This passage covers 26 T cell receptor beta chains from one sample sequenced in a study of T cell responses to AZD1222 COVID-19 vaccine. Libraries were prepared by immunoSEQ multiplex PCR; TCRdb keeps only in-frame clonotypes and omits some of them. In the table there are around 170,000 clones, about nine tenths of which are singletons. Here the sequenced sample was peripheral blood, taken 28 days after the second AZD1222 dose. Receptor source: an adult who received the AZD1222 COVID-19 vaccine.

The rearrangement uses TRBV7-3 and TRBJ2-3; D is perhaps TRBD2 (5 bases). The V end was cut by 1 base, the J end by 5 bases, with 13 bases between. The CDR3 loop spans 15 amino acids. CDR1 is SGHTA, CDR2 FQGTGA, per germline. The chain's CDR3 is CASSLNGGTVDTQYF. The CDR3 nucleotides read TGTGCCAGCAGCTTAAACGGAGGAACCGTAGATACGCAGTATTTT.

The chain employs TRBV5-1 and TRBJ2-1; 8 bases fit TRBD2. V trimming: 7 bases; J trimming: 3 bases; junction bases outside the gene matches: 3. This CDR3 spans 13 amino acids. Germline CDR1 is SGHRS and CDR2 is YFSETQ. CDR3 sequence (DNA): TGCGCCAGCGCCGGGACTAGCTACAATGAGCAGTTCTTC. It is translated as CASAGTSYNEQFF.

The CDR3 reads CASSFSPGDRASPLHF. CDR3 DNA sequence: TGTGCCAGCAGTTTCAGCCCCGGTGACAGGGCTTCACCCCTCCACTTT. The V call is TRBV27, the J call TRBJ1-6, with 7 bases that match TRBD1. V was pared by 3 bases and J by 9 bases, with 11 bases of the junction left unmatched. CDR1 MNHEY and CDR2 SMNVEV come from the germline V gene (reference sequence). The CDR3 totals 16 residues.

The chain carries TRBV29-1 and TRBJ1-2, with 7 bases lining up with TRBD1. The germline CDR1 and CDR2 sequences are SQVTM and ANQGSEA. V lost 7 bases to trimming and J lost 6 bases; unmatched junction nucleotides: 8. CDR3 length: 12 residues. In DNA form, the CDR3 reads TGCAGCGGCTCAACGACAGGGAATGGCTACACCTTC. Encoded protein: CSGSTTGNGYTF. Looking up the rest from reference TRBV29-1 and TRBJ1-2 gives the full variable domain: SAVISQKPSRDICQRGTSLTIQCQVDSQVTMMFWYRQQPGQSLTLIATANQGSEATYESGFVIDKFPISRPNLTFSTLTVSNMSPEDSSIYLCSGSTTGNGYTFGSGTRLTVV.

This rearrangement joins TRBV5-1 to TRBJ2-5; possible D gene TRBD1, 5 bases. Trimming removed 5 bases from V and 0 bases from J, with 17 bases in between. Germline V CDR1 and CDR2: SGHRS, YFSETQ. The length of the CDR3 is 16 residues. The CDR3 DNA sequence: TGCGCCAGCAGTCTGGGGCCAGGGTTCAACCAAGAGACCCAGTACTTC. Its protein is CASSLGPGFNQETQYF.

This chain links TRBV19 with TRBJ1-1; the D is unclear. Germline V gene data show CDR1 as LNHDA and CDR2 as SQIVND (reference sequence). Trimming removed 6 bases from V and 5 bases from J, with 10 bases in between. CDR3 size: 12 residues. CDR3 in DNA: TGTGCCAGTAGCGACATATGGACTGAAGCTTTCTTT. Translated: CASSDIWTEAFF.

This CDR3 reads CATSDTTTTGRETQYF. In DNA, the CDR3 is TGTGCCACCAGTGATACCACTACTACAGGGAGGGAGACCCAGTACTTC. V gene TRBV24-1 combines with J gene TRBJ2-5, with D possibly called TRBD1 or TRBD2 (6 bases each). The CDR3 covers 16 residues. Looked up from germline, CDR1 is KGHDR and CDR2 is SFDVKD. V lost 3 bases and J 5 bases, leaving 18 bases between the germline ends.

The J gene is TRBJ2-1, the V gene TRBV30; 10 bases line up with TRBD2. The V segment lost 3 bases and the J segment 6 bases; nucleotides outside the gene matches: 2. Germline CDR1 GTSNPN, CDR2 SVGIG (reference sequence). The CDR3 covers 13 residues. The CDR3 region is CAWRWTSGNEQFF. DNA of the CDR3: TGTGCCTGGAGATGGACTAGCGGCAATGAGCAGTTCTTC.

The chain couples TRBV7-9 to TRBJ2-1, with 9 bases aligning to TRBD2. CDR1 is SEHNR and CDR2 is FQNEAQ in the germline V gene (reference sequence). This CDR3 spans 13 amino acids. The V gene end was trimmed by 10 bases and the J gene end by 6 bases; junction bases not matched to a gene: 7. CDR3 sequence reads: CATGVAGANEQFF. The CDR3 DNA reads as TGTGCCACAGGGGTAGCGGGGGCCAATGAGCAGTTCTTC.

The sample holds one count of this clone. CDR3 residues: CASSEPGSNSYNEQFF. CDR3 coding DNA: TGTGCCAGCAGTGAGCCGGGATCAAACTCCTACAATGAGCAGTTCTTC. The chain couples TRBV25-1 to TRBJ2-1; possibly TRBD2 for D (5 bases). The CDR3 has 16 amino acids. Per germline, CDR1 MGHDK and CDR2 SYGVNS. V was clipped by 3 bases and J by 0 bases, with 12 bases between them.

The V call is TRBV5-1, the J call TRBJ1-2; D is undetermined. V dropped 0 bases and J dropped 5 bases, with 17 bases sitting between them. The V gene's germline CDR1 is SGHRS and CDR2 YFSETQ. This CDR3 spans 16 amino acids. CDR3 protein: CASSLDGASSWYGYTF. The DNA for the CDR3 is TGCGCCAGCAGCTTGGATGGAGCGAGTTCTTGGTATGGCTACACCTTC.

The rearrangement joins TRBV27 to TRBJ2-7; TRBD1 matches at 7 bases. Germline V CDR1 and CDR2: MNHEY, SMNVEV (reference sequence). The CDR3 loop spans 15 amino acids. The V segment lost 7 bases and the J segment 2 bases; nucleotides outside the gene matches: 11. CDR3 DNA sequence: TGTGCCAGCACCCCTGGCCCGGGACAGACCTACGAGCAGTACTTC. It specifies CASTPGPGQTYEQYF.

V usage is TRBV19 and J usage is TRBJ1-2; D gene uncertain. The CDR3 runs 13 residues. Germline loops: CDR1 LNHDA, CDR2 SQIVND (reference sequence). Trimming pared 6 bases from V and 3 bases from J, leaving 11 bases between. The CDR3 DNA sequence: TGTGCCAGTAGGACTCTCCAAGACTATGGCTACACCTTC. Protein: CASRTLQDYGYTF.

Comment on this clone: This specimen includes other DNA sequences encoding the same CDR3. The chain carries TRBV3-1 (or the pseudogene TRBV3-2) and TRBJ1-5; perhaps TRBD1 as D (5 bases). The CDR3 loop spans 13 amino acids. The V gene's germline CDR1 is LGHDT and CDR2 YNNKEL (reference sequence). The V end was cut by 1 base, the J end by 5 bases, with 6 bases between. As DNA, the CDR3 is TGTGCCAGCAGCCAAGGGGGGGATCAGCCCCAGCATTTT. It codes for CASSQGGDQPQHF.

V and J are TRBV19 and TRBJ1-1, with D tentatively TRBD1 (5 bases). The CDR3 has 13 amino acids. Germline V gene sequence: CDR1 LNHDA, CDR2 SQIVND (reference sequence). Trimming shortened V by 3 bases and J by 4 bases, and 9 bases separated the two germline ends. The chain's CDR3 is CASSIEGSTEAFF. The CDR3 nucleotides read TGTGCCAGTAGTATTGAGGGGAGCACTGAAGCTTTCTTT.

The rearrangement links TRBV5-1 to TRBJ1-6, with TRBD1 matching over 7 bases. V shed 5 bases, J shed 0 bases, and the junction held 5 bases outside the gene matches. The germline V gene encodes CDR1 SGHRS and CDR2 YFSETQ. CDR3 size: 16 residues. CDR3 in DNA: TGCGCCAGCAGACCGACAGGGAGCTCCTATAATTCACCCCTCCACTTT. Protein sequence: CASRPTGSSYNSPLHF.

This clone is a singleton in its sample. V is TRBV7-2 and J is TRBJ2-7; perhaps TRBD2 as D (6 bases). Trimming took off 5 bases at V and 7 bases at J, with 24 bases between the two ends. Germline values: CDR1 SGHTA, CDR2 FQGNSA. The CDR3 spans 16 residues. The CDR3 region has the DNA TGTGCCAGCAGCGAGGCCCTTAAAGGGAGGTCAGGAGAGCAGTACTTC. It translates to CASSEALKGRSGEQYF.

The chain uses TRBV4-1 and TRBJ1-4; D is undetermined. V was trimmed by 4 bases and J by 8 bases, leaving 11 bases between them. Per the germline V gene, CDR1 is MGHRA and CDR2 is YSYEKL. This CDR3 is built from 13 residues. The CDR3 here is CASSLSLGEKLFF. DNA of the CDR3: TGCGCCAGCAGCCTCTCATTGGGCGAAAAACTGTTTTTT.

This chain uses TRBV6-5 with TRBJ1-4; TRBD1 matches 8 bases. The CDR3 totals 14 residues. V lost 6 bases and J lost 8; bases outside the gene matches: 8. CDR1 is MNHEY, CDR2 SVGAGI, per germline. The DNA for the CDR3 is TGTGCCAGCAGGACCTGGACAGGGCGCGAAAAACTGTTTTTT. Amino acid sequence: CASRTWTGREKLFF.

The chain carries TRBV19 and TRBJ2-1, with a weak D call TRBD1 (5 bases). Germline CDR1 and CDR2: LNHDA and SQIVND (reference sequence). V dropped 0 bases and J dropped 7 bases, with 19 bases sitting between them. The CDR3 is made up of 17 amino acids. CDR3 residues: CASSIERWAGNGNEQFF. The DNA of the CDR3 is TGTGCCAGTAGTATAGAAAGGTGGGCAGGGAATGGGAATGAGCAGTTCTTC.

The rearrangement links TRBV5-4 to TRBJ2-5; possible D gene TRBD1, 6 bases. CDR3 length equals 13 residues. Trimming shortened V by 0 bases and J by 5 bases, and 8 bases separated the two germline ends. Germline values: CDR1 SGHNT, CDR2 YYREEE (reference sequence). DNA for the CDR3: TGTGCCAGCAGCTTGGGAGACAGGGAGACCCAGTACTTC. This gives the protein CASSLGDRETQYF.

This clone has only one observation. The chain recombines TRBV30 with TRBJ1-5; D is ambiguous. CDR3 size: 13 residues. V was cut by 2 bases and J by 4 bases, with 9 bases left in between. Per germline, CDR1 GTSNPN and CDR2 SVGIG (reference sequence). The CDR3 here is CAWSPQINQPQHF. CDR3 in DNA: TGTGCCTGGAGTCCTCAAATAAATCAGCCCCAGCATTTT.

This rearrangement joins TRBV18 to TRBJ2-5, with D possibly TRBD1 on 6 matching bases. Germline CDR1 reads KGHSH; CDR2 reads LQKENI. The CDR3 totals 14 residues. Trimming cost V 3 bases and J 3 bases, with 11 bases left between them. CDR3 DNA sequence: TGTGCCAGCTCACCCCAGACAGGAGAAGAGACCCAGTACTTC. Translating it yields CASSPQTGEETQYF.

The J gene is TRBJ1-2, the V gene TRBV2; the match to TRBD1 covers 7 bases. The CDR3 runs 15 residues. Germline CDR1 SNHLY, CDR2 FYNNEI. V shed 6 bases, J shed 5 bases, and the junction held 12 bases outside the gene matches. The CDR3 nucleotides read TGTGCCAGCAGGCATGGGACGACAGGGACATATGGCTACACCTTC. Translated, it gives CASRHGTTGTYGYTF.

The CDR3 reads CASSEHLAEGDTQYF. DNA for the CDR3: TGTGCCAGCAGTGAGCATCTAGCGGAAGGAGATACGCAGTATTTT. This chain connects TRBV2 to TRBJ2-3; 7 positions agree with TRBD2. V lost 3 bases to trimming and J lost 5 bases; unmatched junction nucleotides: 8. This CDR3 has 15 amino acids. Germline V gene lookup returns CDR1 SNHLY and CDR2 FYNNEI.

V is TRBV4-1 and J is TRBJ2-7, with D unresolved. The CDR3 spans 13 residues. V was shortened by 0 bases and J by 5 bases, with 8 bases between the two germline ends. Germline values: CDR1 MGHRA, CDR2 YSYEKL. Here the CDR3 DNA reads TGCGCCAGCAGCCAAGATCCCCGGGACGAGCAGTACTTC. Its translation is CASSQDPRDEQYF.